This T cell receptor (beta chain) was identified in a study of T cells after yellow fever vaccination. Whole-study results and caveats: A small proportion of clonotypes was detected in both the CD4 and CD8 compartments. The study found a weaker secondary response that peaked faster, day 5 versus 15.

The CDR3 sequence is 15 residues long. V trimming: 4 bases; J trimming: 5 bases; junction bases outside the gene matches: 8. Germline V gene data show CDR1 as SGHRS and CDR2 as YFSETQ. This clonotype showed up many times. Its specificity is unknown. TCRdb passed the 5' RACE reads through MiXCR, listing each CDR3 protein once. Of around 140,000 distinct CDR3 sequences in the sample, over 7% were seen once. The sequencing here drew on CD4+ T cells sorted from PBMCs, taken 5 days after the yellow fever booster vaccination. The TCR was taken from a man aged 30 to 45 who received the YFV17D yellow fever vaccine. The rearrangement uses TRBV5-1 and TRBJ2-5; 10 bases agree with TRBD1. The CDR3: CASSRGTGELETQYF. CDR3 DNA: TGCGCCAGCAGCCGCGGGACAGGGGAGTTGGAGACCCAGTACTTC.